This TCR beta chain emerged from a study of blood T cells in healthy people across ages. The ends were cut back, 2 bases at V and 4 bases at J, with 12 bases in the middle. CDR3 length: 14 amino acids. Germline CDR1 and CDR2: MNHEY and SVGEGT. The use of a sample-barcoded 5' primer and a J-beta primer mix characterized a second PCR of roughly 6 to 11 cycles. Every sample gave at least 2.5 million paired-end reads containing CDR3. TCRdb ran MiXCR on the 5' RACE reads and lists one entry per CDR3 protein. Of around 1.5 million distinct CDR3 sequences listed, around 36% are singletons. Those donating, healthy Caucasian individuals from Russia, were aged about 6 to 95. Per-sample yields of isolated PBMCs were at least 6 million.

The specimen was blood. V is TRBV6-2 or TRBV6-3 and J is TRBJ2-7; possible D gene TRBD2, 6 bases. The clonotype comes from a woman in her 30s in good health. The CDR3 is CASSYPGVRYEQYF. DNA of the CDR3: TGTGCCAGCAGTTACCCGGGAGTAAGGTACGAGCAGTACTTC.